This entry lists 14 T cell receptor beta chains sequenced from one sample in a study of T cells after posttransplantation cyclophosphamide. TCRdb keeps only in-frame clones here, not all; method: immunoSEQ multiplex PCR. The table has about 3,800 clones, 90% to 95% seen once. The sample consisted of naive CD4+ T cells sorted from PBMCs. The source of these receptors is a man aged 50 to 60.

The CDR3 reads CASLGTANTEAFF. The CDR3 DNA follows: TGTGCCAGCCTAGGGACAGCCAACACTGAAGCTTTCTTT. The chain has TRBV28 and TRBJ1-1, with 7 positions matching TRBD1. The junction had 5 bases not matched to a gene; V was cut back by 8 bases and J by 2 bases. There are 13 residues in the CDR3. Germline lookup yields CDR1 MDHEN and CDR2 SYDVKM. The full variable domain, completed using reference TRBV28 and TRBJ1-1, is DVKVTQSSRYLVKRTGEKVFLECVQDMDHENMFWYRQDPGLGLRLIYFSYDVKMKEKGDIPEGYSVSREKKERFSLILESASTNQTSMYLCASLGTANTEAFFGQGTRLTVV.

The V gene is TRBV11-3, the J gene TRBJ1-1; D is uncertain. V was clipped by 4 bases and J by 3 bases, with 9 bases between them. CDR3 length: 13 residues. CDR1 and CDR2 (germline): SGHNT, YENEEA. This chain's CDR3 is CASSSDTDTEAFF. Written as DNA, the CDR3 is TGTGCCAGCAGCTCTGACACTGACACTGAAGCTTTCTTT.

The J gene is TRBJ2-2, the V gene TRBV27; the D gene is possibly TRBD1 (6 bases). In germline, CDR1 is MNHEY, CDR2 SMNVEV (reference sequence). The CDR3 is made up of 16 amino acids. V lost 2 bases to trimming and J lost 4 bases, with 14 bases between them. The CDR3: CASSLRSQGRTGELFF. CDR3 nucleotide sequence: TGTGCCAGCAGTTTAAGATCCCAGGGGCGCACCGGGGAGCTGTTTTTT.

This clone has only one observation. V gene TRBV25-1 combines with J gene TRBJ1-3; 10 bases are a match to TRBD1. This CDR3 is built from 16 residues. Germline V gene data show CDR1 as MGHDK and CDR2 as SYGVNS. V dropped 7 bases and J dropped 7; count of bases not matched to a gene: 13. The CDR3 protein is CASKKGGGTGANTIYF. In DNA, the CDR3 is TGTGCCAGCAAAAAGGGCGGGGGGACAGGGGCGAACACCATATATTTT.

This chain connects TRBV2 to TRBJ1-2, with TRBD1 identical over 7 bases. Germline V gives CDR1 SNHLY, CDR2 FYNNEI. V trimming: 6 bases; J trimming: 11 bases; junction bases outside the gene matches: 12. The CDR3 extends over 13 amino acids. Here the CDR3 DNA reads TGTGCCAGCAGCCAAGAGACAGGGAGCGGGTACACCTTC. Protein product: CASSQETGSGYTF.

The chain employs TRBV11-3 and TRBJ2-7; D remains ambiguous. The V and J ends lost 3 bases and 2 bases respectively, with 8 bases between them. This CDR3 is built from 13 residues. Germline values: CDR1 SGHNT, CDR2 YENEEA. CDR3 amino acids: CASSFLTAYEQYF. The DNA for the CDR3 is TGTGCCAGCAGCTTTTTAACAGCCTACGAGCAGTACTTC.

CDR3 residues: CASSPKTSGNYNEQFF. The CDR3 DNA reads TGTGCCAGCAGCCCTAAGACTAGCGGGAACTACAATGAGCAGTTCTTC. The gene calls are TRBV9 and TRBJ2-1; 11 bases are a match to TRBD2. There are 16 residues in the CDR3. Per the germline V gene, CDR1 is SGDLS and CDR2 is YYNGEE. Unmatched junction bases numbered 6, after V lost 4 bases and J lost 3 bases.

The CDR3 DNA follows: TGTGCCAGCAGCCTACGGGGACAGGATGGGAATGAAGCTTTCTTT. Translated, it gives CASSLRGQDGNEAFF. J is TRBJ1-1 and V is TRBV7-3; 8 bases align to TRBD1. The CDR3 loop spans 15 amino acids. Germline CDR1 is SGHTA and CDR2 is FQGTGA. V was clipped by 5 bases and J by 7 bases; unmatched bases: 12.

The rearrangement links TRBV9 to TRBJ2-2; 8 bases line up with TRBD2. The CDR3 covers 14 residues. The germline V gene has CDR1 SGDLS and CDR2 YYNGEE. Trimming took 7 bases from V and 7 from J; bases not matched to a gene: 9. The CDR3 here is CASGGLGVGGELFF. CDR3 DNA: TGTGCCAGCGGGGGACTAGGGGTGGGCGGGGAGCTGTTTTTT.

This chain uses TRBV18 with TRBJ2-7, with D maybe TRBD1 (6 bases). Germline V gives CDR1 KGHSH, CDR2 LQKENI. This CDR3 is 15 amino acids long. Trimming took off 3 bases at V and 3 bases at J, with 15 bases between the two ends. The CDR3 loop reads CASSPETGRLYEQYF. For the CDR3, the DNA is TGTGCCAGCTCACCTGAAACAGGGCGGCTCTACGAGCAGTACTTC.

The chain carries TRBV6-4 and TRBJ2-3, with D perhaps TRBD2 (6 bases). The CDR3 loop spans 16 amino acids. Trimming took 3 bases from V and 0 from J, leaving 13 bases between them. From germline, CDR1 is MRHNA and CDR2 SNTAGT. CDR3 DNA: TGTGCCAGCAGTGAATCGGCGGGGACTAGCACAGATACGCAGTATTTT. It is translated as CASSESAGTSTDTQYF.

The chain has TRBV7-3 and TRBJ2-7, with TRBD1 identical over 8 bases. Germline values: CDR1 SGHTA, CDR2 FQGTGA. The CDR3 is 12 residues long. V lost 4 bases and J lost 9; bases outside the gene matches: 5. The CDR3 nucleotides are TGTGCCAGCAGCTACGACAGGGGCGGGCAGTACTTC. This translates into CASSYDRGGQYF.

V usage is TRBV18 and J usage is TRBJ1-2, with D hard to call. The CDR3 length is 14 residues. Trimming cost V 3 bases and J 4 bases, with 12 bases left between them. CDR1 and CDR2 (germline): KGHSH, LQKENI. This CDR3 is CASSPSDAGYGYTF. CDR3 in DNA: TGTGCCAGCTCACCGTCCGACGCAGGCTATGGCTACACCTTC.

The CDR3: CAISDRASGGARDTQYF. The CDR3 bases are TGTGCCATCAGTGATAGGGCCAGCGGGGGGGCCCGGGATACGCAGTATTTT. The gene calls are TRBV10-3 and TRBJ2-3; 10 nucleotides match TRBD2. Trimming removed 3 bases from V and 6 bases from J; junction bases left unmatched: 12. This CDR3 comprises 17 residues. Germline V gene sequence: CDR1 ENHRY, CDR2 SYGVKD.